This TCR beta chain was sequenced during a study of CXCR3-negative and CXCR3-positive naive CD8 T cells. Study at large: Roughly 1.5 +/- 0.3 million TRB reads came from each library, giving about 135 million in total.

CD45RO-CCR7+CD27+CD95- expression identified naive CD8+ T cells. General observations from the study: The study found comparably high diversity in both naive subsets and much lower diversity in memory CD8+ cells.

Comments on this clonotype: The antigen is unknown.

Germline V gives CDR1 SGDLS, CDR2 YYNGEE. The CDR3 is made up of 14 amino acids. The authors prepared UMI-labeled TRB cDNA libraries by 5' RACE. One entry per CDR3 protein, without DNA, is what TCRdb gives after re-calling the 5' RACE reads. The table gives about 41,000 distinct CDR3 sequences; the top ten clones make up 1.5% to 2% of it. The sequencing input was naive CXCR3- CD8+ T cells from blood. The subset was: CD45RO-CCR7+CD27+CD95- naive CD8+ T cells lacking CXCR3 (TNR3-). This clonotype was obtained from a human donor in good health. Some clones in this sample may be carry-over from other donors' samples. This chain connects TRBV9 to TRBJ2-7; TCRdb lists TRBD1, though no DNA is available to test this call. The CDR3 is CASSAGTLFYEQYF.